One and the same sample provided the 20 T cell receptor beta chains below, sequenced in a study of OX40 agonist ivuxolimab in advanced cancers. Method: immunoSEQ multiplex PCR; TCRdb's copy keeps in-frame clones and lacks some. The repertoire consists of tens of thousands of clones, with 77% occurring once and the leading ten covering 5% to 6.5%. The material sequenced was CD4+ or CD8+ T cells sorted from blood, taken in a trial of the OX40 agonist ivuxolimab. Source of these receptors: an adult with an advanced solid tumor such as melanoma, head and neck, liver or kidney cancer.

The chain couples TRBV5-4 to TRBJ2-1; 9 bases are shared with TRBD2. The CDR3 spans 14 residues. The germline CDR1 and CDR2 sequences are SGHNT and YYREEE (reference sequence). The ends lost 3 bases at V and 10 bases at J; junction bases unmatched: 8. The CDR3 sequence is CASSSAGTSNEQFF. In nucleotides, the CDR3 is TGTGCCAGCAGCTCGGCCGGGACTAGCAACGAGCAGTTCTTC.

This clone was detected only a few times. The V and J genes are TRBV19 and TRBJ1-4; 9 bases align to TRBD1. The germline gives CDR1 LNHDA, CDR2 SQIVND (reference sequence). Losses at the gene ends were 5 bases for V and 3 bases for J; bases not matched to a gene: 4. This CDR3 is 15 amino acids long. Here the CDR3 DNA reads TGTGCCAGTAGTGTGGGACAGGGCCCTAATGAAAAACTGTTTTTT. The encoded protein is CASSVGQGPNEKLFF.

The chain carries TRBV19 and TRBJ1-5; no clear D gene. The germline CDR1 and CDR2 sequences are LNHDA and SQIVND (reference sequence). The V end lost 5 bases, the J end lost 5 bases, and 10 bases lay between the germline ends. The CDR3 is 13 residues long. CDR3 coding DNA: TGTGCCAGTAGTTTTACGGAATATCAGCCCCAGCATTTT. Translation gives CASSFTEYQPQHF.

J is TRBJ2-7 and V is TRBV18, with D perhaps TRBD2 (6 bases). The CDR3 loop spans 14 amino acids. V dropped 5 bases and J dropped 2 bases, with 13 bases sitting between them. Per germline, CDR1 KGHSH and CDR2 LQKENI. The CDR3 here is CASSRDSTPYEQYF. CDR3 bases: TGTGCCAGCTCAAGGGACTCCACTCCCTACGAGCAGTACTTC. Full variable domain (missing parts from reference TRBV18 and TRBJ2-7): NAGVMQNPRHLVRRRGQEARLRCSPMKGHSHVYWYRQLPEEGLKFMVYLQKENIIDESGMPKERFSAEFPKEGPSILRIQQVVRGDSAAYFCASSRDSTPYEQYFGPGTRLTVT.

The chain joins TRBV25-1 to TRBJ2-1; 8 bases match TRBD2. From germline, CDR1 is MGHDK and CDR2 SYGVNS. Trimming at V came to 4 bases and at J to 3 bases, leaving 2 bases not matched to a gene. This CDR3 comprises 14 residues. CDR3 in DNA: TGTGCCAGCAGTGGACTAGCGTACTACAATGAGCAGTTCTTC. It is translated as CASSGLAYYNEQFF. The full variable domain, in which reference TRBV25-1 and TRBJ2-1 provide the parts outside the CDR3, is EADIYQTPRYLVIGTGKKITLECSQTMGHDKMYWYQQDPGMELHLIHYSYGVNSTEKGDLSSESTVSRIRTEHFPLTLESARPSHTSQYLCASSGLAYYNEQFFGPGTRLTVL.

This sequence joins TRBV5-1 and TRBJ2-7; D unclear. Per germline, CDR1 SGHRS and CDR2 YFSETQ. The CDR3 runs 14 residues. The germline V and J ends were trimmed by 1 base and 3 bases, with 11 bases remaining between them. In DNA form, the CDR3 reads TGCGCCAGCAGCTTGCCATCCCCTTACTACGAGCAGTACTTC. Protein sequence: CASSLPSPYYEQYF.

This chain uses TRBV29-1 with TRBJ1-1, with 7 bases lining up with TRBD1. The V and J ends lost 4 bases and 3 bases, in that order; junction bases with no gene match: 11. The CDR3 totals 15 residues. The V gene's germline CDR1 is SQVTM and CDR2 ANQGSEA. The DNA of the CDR3 is TGCAGCGTTGGAAAGGACAGGTGGGGAGACACTGAAGCTTTCTTT. Encoded protein: CSVGKDRWGDTEAFF.

The rearrangement links TRBV11-2 to TRBJ1-3; D unresolved. The CDR3 totals 15 residues. Germline lookup yields CDR1 SGHAT and CDR2 FQNNGV. V lost 1 base, J lost 6 bases, and 13 bases lay in between. DNA for the CDR3: TGTGCCAGCAGCTTAGGGGATTTCTCAGAAAACACCATATATTTT. Translating gives CASSLGDFSENTIYF.

The V call is TRBV6-4, the J call TRBJ2-1; TRBD1 might be the D (6 bases). The germline gives CDR1 MRHNA, CDR2 SNTAGT. The CDR3 has 16 amino acids. V gave up 5 bases and J gave up 0 bases, with 14 bases separating them. CDR3 bases: TGTGCCAGCAGTTGGACAGACTCCAACTCCTACAATGAGCAGTTCTTC. Its protein product is CASSWTDSNSYNEQFF.

This chain joins TRBV7-2 and TRBJ1-1; TRBD1 matches at 9 bases. CDR1 is SGHTA, CDR2 FQGNSA, per germline. The trim removed 5 bases at V and 3 bases at J, leaving 7 bases unmatched. CDR3 length equals 15 residues. This CDR3 is CASSHGTGFYTEAFF. The CDR3, as DNA: TGTGCCAGCAGCCACGGGACAGGGTTTTACACTGAAGCTTTCTTT. The whole variable domain, remainder taken from reference TRBV7-2 and TRBJ1-1, is GAGVSQSPSNKVTEKGKDVELRCDPISGHTALYWYRQSLGQGLEFLIYFQGNSAPDKSGLPSDRFSAERTGGSVSTLTIQRTQQEDSAVYLCASSHGTGFYTEAFFGQGTRLTVV.

The chain couples TRBV7-9 to TRBJ2-1; possible D gene TRBD2, 6 bases. The V and J ends lost 5 bases and 5 bases respectively, with 16 bases between them. The germline V gene has CDR1 SEHNR and CDR2 FQNEAQ (reference sequence). CDR3 length equals 15 residues. CDR3 sequence reads: CASSQVQLAHNEQFF. The CDR3 region has the DNA TGTGCCAGCAGCCAGGTCCAACTAGCCCACAATGAGCAGTTCTTC.

In DNA, the CDR3 is TGTGCCAGCAGCTTAGAAGGGACGCCGACCTACGAGCAGTACTTC. Translation: CASSLEGTPTYEQYF. The gene calls are TRBV6-1 and TRBJ2-7, with D perhaps being TRBD1 or TRBD2 (5 bases each). The length of the CDR3 is 15 residues. V lost 6 bases and J lost 2, with 17 bases in between. CDR1 is MNHNS, CDR2 SASEGT, per germline.

The CDR3 here is CASSLALRTSNYGYTF. CDR3 bases: TGTGCCAGCAGCTTAGCGCTACGGACGTCTAACTATGGCTACACCTTC. The chain links TRBV7-2 to TRBJ1-2; D unresolved. Deletions cut 0 bases from V and 0 bases from J, with 11 bases between. CDR1 is SGHTA, CDR2 FQGNSA, per germline. This CDR3 comprises 16 residues. Full variable domain (rest looked up from reference TRBV7-2 and TRBJ1-2): GAGVSQSPSNKVTEKGKDVELRCDPISGHTALYWYRQSLGQGLEFLIYFQGNSAPDKSGLPSDRFSAERTGGSVSTLTIQRTQQEDSAVYLCASSLALRTSNYGYTFGSGTRLTVV.

The chain links TRBV5-4 to TRBJ2-7, with TRBD1 matching over 11 bases. This CDR3 region has 13 residues. Looked up from germline, CDR1 is SGHNT and CDR2 is YYREEE (reference sequence). After removal of 10 bases from V and 3 bases from J, the junction contained 6 bases not matched to a gene. CDR3 sequence reads: CAAEGTGGYEQYF. The CDR3 DNA is TGTGCCGCTGAGGGGACAGGGGGCTACGAGCAGTACTTC.

The V and J genes are TRBV5-6 and TRBJ1-2; a possible D gene is TRBD1 (5 bases). Between the trimmed V and J ends, which lost 4 bases and 4 bases, there was a span of 23 bases. Germline CDR1 reads SGHDT; CDR2 reads YYEEEE. CDR3 length equals 17 residues. CDR3 sequence: CASSPPRGPIGGYGYTF. CDR3 DNA sequence: TGTGCCAGCAGCCCGCCGCGTGGACCTATCGGGGGCTATGGCTACACCTTC.

CDR3 residues: CASSPQAGGVNEQFF. CDR3 in DNA: TGTGCCAGCTCACCTCAAGCGGGAGGGGTAAATGAGCAGTTCTTC. The gene calls are TRBV18 and TRBJ2-1; 10 bases fit TRBD2. The CDR3 sequence is 15 residues long. V shed 3 bases, J shed 7 bases, and the junction held 6 bases outside the gene matches. Germline V gene data show CDR1 as KGHSH and CDR2 as LQKENI.

The chain carries TRBV7-8 and TRBJ2-5; perhaps D is TRBD1 or TRBD2 (5 bases each). TRBJ2-7 matches the DNA end more closely, so the J call is doubtful. In germline, CDR1 is SGHVS, CDR2 FQNEAQ. The CDR3 length is 13 residues. The CDR3 bases are TGTGCCAGCAGCTTTCAGGGACGCTCCGAGCAGTACTTC. This codes for CASSFQGRSEQYF.

This clone is a singleton in its sample. The chain is built from TRBV14 and TRBJ2-1; 8 bases are a match to TRBD2. CDR3 size: 16 residues. Germline V gives CDR1 SGHDN, CDR2 FVKESK. V dropped 1 base and J dropped 2; count of bases not matched to a gene: 4. The CDR3 loop reads CASSQGTGLAYNEQFF. The CDR3 coding sequence is TGTGCCAGCAGCCAAGGGACGGGACTAGCCTACAATGAGCAGTTCTTC.

This chain connects TRBV4-2 to TRBJ2-1; 9 bases agree with TRBD2. CDR1 is LGHNA and CDR2 is YNFKEQ in the germline V gene. This CDR3 contains 17 residues. V trimming: 1 base; J trimming: 4 bases; junction bases outside the gene matches: 8. CDR3 nucleotides: TGTGCCAGCAGCCAAGTGCGGGAGGGCCTTTATTACAATGAGCAGTTCTTC. Translation: CASSQVREGLYYNEQFF.

A note on this clone: Distinct nucleotide sequences in the sample also encode this CDR3. The chain is built from TRBV6-5 and TRBJ2-7; no firm D call. Germline V gene data show CDR1 as MNHEY and CDR2 as SVGAGI. Deletions cut 4 bases from V and 2 bases from J, with 6 bases between. The CDR3 is made up of 12 amino acids. The CDR3 protein is CASSSGAYEQYF. The CDR3 region has the DNA TGTGCCAGCAGTTCAGGAGCCTACGAGCAGTACTTC.